These 4 T cell receptor beta chains originate from one sample sequenced in a study of CD8 T cells in ankylosing spondylitis. TCRdb reprocessed the 5' RACE reads with MiXCR, giving one entry per CDR3 protein. The sample consists of around 22,000 distinct CDR3 sequences, 10% to 15% of them appearing once. Specimen: blood. The origin of the receptors is a male donor with ankylosing spondylitis or in good health (not recorded which).

The sample holds many counts of this clonotype. The rearrangement joins TRBV9 to TRBJ1-5; D not certain. Looked up from germline, CDR1 is SGDLS and CDR2 is YYNGEE. The CDR3 length is 15 residues. V lost 0 bases and J 3 bases, leaving 10 bases between the germline ends. This CDR3 reads CASSVEGEINQPQHF. The DNA for the CDR3 is TGTGCCAGCAGCGTAGAAGGAGAAATCAATCAGCCCCAGCATTTT.

The gene calls are TRBV5-1 and TRBJ2-2; TRBD2 might be the D (5 bases). V was cut by 1 base and J by 7 bases, with 8 bases left in between. There are 13 residues in the CDR3. Germline assignment: CDR1 SGHRS and CDR2 YFSETQ. CDR3 DNA sequence: TGCGCCAGCAGCTTGACCCGGGGCGGGGAGCTGTTTTTT. Its translation: CASSLTRGGELFF. The whole variable domain, filled in from reference TRBV5-1 and TRBJ2-2, reads KAGVTQTPRYLIKTRGQQVTLSCSPISGHRSVSWYQQTPGQGLQFLFEYFSETQRNKGNFPGRFSGRQFSNSRSEMNVSTLELGDSALYLCASSLTRGGELFFGEGSRLTVL.

Only a few counts were recorded for this clonotype. DNA of the CDR3: TGCGCCAGCAGCTTGTTTAGTCGCGACGCCAATGAGCAGTTCTTC. This codes for CASSLFSRDANEQFF. V is TRBV5-1 and J is TRBJ2-1; no firm D call. The germline V gene encodes CDR1 SGHRS and CDR2 YFSETQ. V lost 1 base to trimming and J lost 6 bases, with 14 bases between them. This CDR3 contains 15 residues.

This clonotype was seen repeatedly, ten times or more. V is TRBV6-5 and J is TRBJ2-2, with 7 nucleotides matching TRBD1. The J segment lost 7 bases and the V segment lost 0 bases, leaving 5 bases of the junction unmatched. CDR1 MNHEY and CDR2 SVGAGI come from the germline V gene. The CDR3 length is 15 residues. CDR3 nucleotide sequence: TGTGCCAGCAGTTACTCGAACAGGGGTGTCGGGGAGCTGTTTTTT. Its protein is CASSYSNRGVGELFF.